This T cell receptor beta chain derives from a study of shared clonotypes between healthy human individuals. Study in general: Per donor, three plates held CD4 naive cells, three held CD4 memory, two held CD8 naive and one held CD8 memory.

A remark on this clone: Its target is unknown.

Original handling: Junction-only immunoSEQ data arrived without quality scores, meaning filtering differed. Sequencing was performed with immunoSEQ multiplex PCR; in TCRdb, only in-frame clones are kept and a portion is missing. V and J calls and clone size come straight from that table; D and trimming were deduced from the DNA. The sample has approximately 980,000 clones, about 80% seen once; the top ten hold over 1.3%. Study-wide findings and caveats: In general, naive subsets displayed greater estimated richness than memory subsets did. The donor pool, a small one, limited the genetic and exposure-history diversity represented.

This TCR was recovered from a young man in good health. The sample taken for sequencing was memory CD4+ T cells sorted from blood. Subset described: CD45RA-negative fraction.

DNA for the CDR3: TGTGCCAGCTCACCACCACTAGCGGGAGTTCGAGAGACCCAGTACTTC. Protein product: CASSPPLAGVRETQYF. The rearrangement joins TRBV18 to TRBJ2-5, with 11 bases aligning to TRBD2. Trimming at V came to 0 bases and at J to 4 bases, leaving 4 bases not matched to a gene. The CDR3 has 16 residues. Germline CDR1 and CDR2: KGHSH and LQKENI.